The clone carrying this TCR beta chain was recorded many times. Its antigen is still unknown. Everyone who gave samples was a healthy Caucasian. Germline CDR1 is MNHEY and CDR2 is SMNVEV (reference sequence). The CDR3 sequence is 16 residues long. Trimming removed 5 bases from V and 3 bases from J; junction bases left unmatched: 6. The data are from a study of identical twins. Template switching supplied a universal primer site; unique molecular identifiers were carried on the cDNA. TCRdb ran MiXCR on the 5' RACE reads and lists one entry per CDR3 protein. The table has about 100,000 distinct CDR3 sequences, 5.9% seen once; the top ten hold over 9.5%. Study results and limitations: Rather than following the same donors, the conclusions depended on cross-sectional statistical analysis. Models predicted too little out-of-frame TCR alpha sharing in monozygotic twins.

Sequencing input: memory T cells sorted from blood. This sequence originates from a woman between 45 and 65 years old in good health. The genes are TRBV27 and TRBJ2-7; 14 positions match TRBD2. CDR3: CASSPGTSGSRYEQYV. The DNA of the CDR3 is TGTGCCAGCAGTCCCGGGACTAGCGGGAGCCGCTACGAGCAGTACGTC.